This T cell receptor (beta chain) was documented in a study of blood T cell repertoires in COVID-19. TCRdb's copy holds only in-frame clones and misses some; the assay was immunoSEQ multiplex PCR. The table has 250,000 to 300,000 clones, around 87% seen once. Input material: peripheral blood. The sequence derives from a man between 18 and 29 years old with active or convalescent COVID-19.

The CDR3 nucleotides read TGTGCCAGCAGCTTAGATGCATCAGCGGGGGCCGACGAGCAGTACTTC. Protein: CASSLDASAGADEQYF. This rearrangement joins TRBV11-3 to TRBJ2-7, with 8 bases aligning to TRBD2. The CDR3 is made up of 16 amino acids. Germline loops: CDR1 SGHNT, CDR2 YENEEA. The J segment lost 5 bases and the V segment lost 0 bases, leaving 9 bases of the junction unmatched.